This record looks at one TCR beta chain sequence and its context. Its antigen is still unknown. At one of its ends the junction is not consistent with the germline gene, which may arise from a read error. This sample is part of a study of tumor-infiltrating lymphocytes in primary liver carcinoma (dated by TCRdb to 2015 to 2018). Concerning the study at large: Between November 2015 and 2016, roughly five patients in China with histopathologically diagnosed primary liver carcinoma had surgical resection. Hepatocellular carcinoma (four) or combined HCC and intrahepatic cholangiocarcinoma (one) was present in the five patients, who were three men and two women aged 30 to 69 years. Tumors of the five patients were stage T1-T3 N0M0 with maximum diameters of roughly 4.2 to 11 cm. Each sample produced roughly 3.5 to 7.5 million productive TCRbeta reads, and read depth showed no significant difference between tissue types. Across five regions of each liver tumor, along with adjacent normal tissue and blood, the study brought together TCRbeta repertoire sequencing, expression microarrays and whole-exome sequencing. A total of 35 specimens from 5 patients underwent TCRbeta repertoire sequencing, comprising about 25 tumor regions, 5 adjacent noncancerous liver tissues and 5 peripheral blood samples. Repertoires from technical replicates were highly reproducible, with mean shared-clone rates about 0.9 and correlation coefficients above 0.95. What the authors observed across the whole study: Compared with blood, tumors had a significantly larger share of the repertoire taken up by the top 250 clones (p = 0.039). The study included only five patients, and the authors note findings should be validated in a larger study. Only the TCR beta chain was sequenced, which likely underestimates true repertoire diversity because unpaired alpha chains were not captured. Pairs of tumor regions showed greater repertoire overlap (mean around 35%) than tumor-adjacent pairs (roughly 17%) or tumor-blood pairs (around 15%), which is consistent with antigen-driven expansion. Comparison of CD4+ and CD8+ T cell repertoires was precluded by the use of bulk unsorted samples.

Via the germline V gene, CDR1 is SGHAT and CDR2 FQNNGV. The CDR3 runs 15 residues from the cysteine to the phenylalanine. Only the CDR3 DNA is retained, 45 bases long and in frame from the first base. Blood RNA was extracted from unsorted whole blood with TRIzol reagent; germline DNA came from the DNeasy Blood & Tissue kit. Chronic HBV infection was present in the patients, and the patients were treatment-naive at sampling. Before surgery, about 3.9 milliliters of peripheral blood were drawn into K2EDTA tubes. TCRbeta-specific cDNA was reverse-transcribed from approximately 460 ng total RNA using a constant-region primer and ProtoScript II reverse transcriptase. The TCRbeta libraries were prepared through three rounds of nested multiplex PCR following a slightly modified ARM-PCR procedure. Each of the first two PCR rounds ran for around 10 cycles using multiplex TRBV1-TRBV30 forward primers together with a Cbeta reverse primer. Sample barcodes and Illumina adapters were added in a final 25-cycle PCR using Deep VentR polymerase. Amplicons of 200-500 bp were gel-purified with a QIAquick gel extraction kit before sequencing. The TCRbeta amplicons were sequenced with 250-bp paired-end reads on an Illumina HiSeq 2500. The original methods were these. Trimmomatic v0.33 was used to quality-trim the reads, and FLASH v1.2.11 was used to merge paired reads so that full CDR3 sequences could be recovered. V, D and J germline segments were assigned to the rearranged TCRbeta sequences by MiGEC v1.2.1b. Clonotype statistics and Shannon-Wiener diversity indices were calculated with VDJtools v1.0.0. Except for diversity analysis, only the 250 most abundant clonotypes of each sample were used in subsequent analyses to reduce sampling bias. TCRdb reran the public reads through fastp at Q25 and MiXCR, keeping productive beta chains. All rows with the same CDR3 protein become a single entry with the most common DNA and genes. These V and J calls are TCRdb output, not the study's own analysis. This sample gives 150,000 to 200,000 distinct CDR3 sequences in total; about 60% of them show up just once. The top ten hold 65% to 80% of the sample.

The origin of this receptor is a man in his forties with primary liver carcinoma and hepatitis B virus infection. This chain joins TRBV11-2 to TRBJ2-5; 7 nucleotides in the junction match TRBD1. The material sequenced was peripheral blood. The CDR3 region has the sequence CASSHGTVSLEIQYF. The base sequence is TGTGCCAGCAGTCACGGGACAGTCTCACTGGAGATCCAGTATTTC.